A single sample is the source of the 9 T cell receptor beta chains below, sequenced in a study of blood T cell repertoires in COVID-19. Measured with immunoSEQ multiplex PCR; TCRdb has only the in-frame clones, and not every one. The table shows some 270,000 clones, with around nine tenths occurring only once. Sequencing input: peripheral blood. The receptors come from a woman aged 55-69 years who had recovered from COVID-19.

The gene calls are TRBV4-2 and TRBJ2-4; 8 bases are a match to TRBD1. The CDR3 is made up of 14 amino acids. Germline loops: CDR1 LGHNA, CDR2 YNFKEQ. V lost 2 bases and J lost 8; bases outside the gene matches: 5. CDR3 sequence: CASSQQGATDIQYF. The CDR3 DNA reads TGTGCCAGCAGCCAACAGGGGGCGACGGACATTCAGTACTTC.

The chain couples TRBV9 to TRBJ2-5; 8 bases are a match to TRBD1. The CDR3 is made up of 14 amino acids. Germline loops: CDR1 SGDLS, CDR2 YYNGEE. With 2 bases clipped from V and 5 bases from J, the junction kept 5 bases outside the gene matches. DNA of the CDR3: TGTGCCAGCAGCGTGCGACAGGGGTGGGAGACCCAGTACTTC. Translating gives CASSVRQGWETQYF. Variable domain in full (rest from reference TRBV9 and TRBJ2-5): DSGVTQTPKHLITATGQRVTLRCSPRSGDLSVYWYQQSLDQGLQFLIQYYNGEERAKGNILERFSAQQFPDLHSELNLSSLELGDSALYFCASSVRQGWETQYFGPGTRLLVL.

Only one count was recorded for this clone. The chain recombines TRBV11-3 with TRBJ2-3; D gene ambiguous. Germline V lookup: CDR1 SGHNT, CDR2 YENEEA. This CDR3 has 12 amino acids. The V end was cut by 3 bases, the J end by 14 bases, with 15 bases between. Here the CDR3 reads CASSFSGDEVYF. In DNA form, the CDR3 reads TGTGCCAGCAGCTTCTCTGGTGATGAGGTGTATTTT.

The genes are TRBV18 and TRBJ1-2; 7 nucleotides align to TRBD1. The germline V gene encodes CDR1 KGHSH and CDR2 LQKENI. Trimming at V came to 1 base and at J to 7 bases, leaving 9 bases not matched to a gene. This CDR3 has 15 amino acids. The chain's CDR3 is CASSPQGARILGYTF. CDR3 nucleotide sequence: TGTGCCAGCTCACCACAGGGGGCGCGGATTCTTGGCTACACCTTC.

The chain recombines TRBV5-1 with TRBJ2-4, with 8 bases matching TRBD2. The CDR3 runs to 16 residues. Germline CDR1 SGHRS, CDR2 YFSETQ. The J segment lost 0 bases and the V segment lost 5 bases, leaving 7 bases of the junction unmatched. CDR3: CASSPPGGGAKNIQYF. CDR3 coding DNA: TGCGCCAGCAGTCCCCCCGGGGGGGGAGCCAAAAACATTCAGTACTTC. The full variable domain, in which reference TRBV5-1 and TRBJ2-4 provide the parts outside the CDR3, is KAGVTQTPRYLIKTRGQQVTLSCSPISGHRSVSWYQQTPGQGLQFLFEYFSETQRNKGNFPGRFSGRQFSNSRSEMNVSTLELGDSALYLCASSPPGGGAKNIQYFGAGTRLSVL.

The chain couples TRBV5-1 to TRBJ1-4; no clear D. Deletions cut 0 bases from V and 1 base from J, with 7 bases between. Germline CDR1 SGHRS, CDR2 YFSETQ. This CDR3 is built from 15 residues. CDR3 sequence (DNA): TGCGCCAGCAGCTTGGCAGGTCAAACTAATGAAAAACTGTTTTTT. This gives the protein CASSLAGQTNEKLFF.

This clone appeared a few times. The V and J genes are TRBV7-3 and TRBJ2-1, with no clear D. The V gene lost 1 base and the J gene lost 4 bases, with 8 bases spanning the gap. This CDR3 has 14 residues. Germline values: CDR1 SGHTA, CDR2 FQGTGA. The CDR3 bases are TGTGCCAGCAGCTTAAGTTTCGGTTACAATGAGCAGTTCTTC. It encodes CASSLSFGYNEQFF.

With respect to this clone: The same CDR3 can be traced to other DNA sequences in this sample. This chain joins TRBV6-5 and TRBJ1-4, with D possibly TRBD1 on 5 matching bases. V dropped 6 bases and J dropped 1 base, with 6 bases sitting between them. This CDR3 comprises 13 residues. Germline assignment: CDR1 MNHEY and CDR2 SVGAGI. CDR3 amino acids: CASSRETNEKLFF. The CDR3 nucleotides are TGTGCCAGCAGCAGGGAAACTAATGAAAAACTGTTTTTT.

This sequence joins TRBV2 and TRBJ1-1; a possible D gene is TRBD1 (5 bases). Germline loops: CDR1 SNHLY, CDR2 FYNNEI. Deletions cut 6 bases from V and 5 bases from J, with 13 bases between. The CDR3 spans 13 residues. The CDR3: CASRARVGTEAFF. For the CDR3, the DNA is TGTGCCAGCAGAGCCAGGGTGGGTACTGAAGCTTTCTTT.